This TCR beta chain was profiled in a study of cytomegalovirus exposure and HLA in healthy donors. Study conclusions and caveats: Among the CMV-associated chains, three were confirmed in vitro as specific for CMV antigens. Most TCR sequences were seen very rarely across donors, but some public TCRs occurred in many.

Method: immunoSEQ multiplex PCR; TCRdb's copy keeps in-frame clones and lacks some. The table shows roughly 60,000 clones, with 90% to 96% occurring only once. CDR3 length: 17 residues. Comment on this clone: The antigen is undetermined.

This chain connects TRBV21-1 to TRBJ2-1; the DNA was not compared with TRBD2, the D call given in the table. TRBV21-1 is a recognized pseudogene. The sequence was collected from a man aged 18 to 30 in good health and CMV-seronegative. Material for sequencing was PBMCs. The CDR3 DNA sequence: TGTGCCAGCAGCAATATTATTATTAGCGGATGTTACAATGAGCAGTTCTTC. It translates to CASSNIIISGCYNEQFF.